These T cell receptor beta chains were read from a single sample in a study of T cell responses to AZD1222 COVID-19 vaccine. The assay was immunoSEQ multiplex PCR, and TCRdb's table has in-frame clones only and misses some. This table holds roughly 77,000 clones, approximately 90% found once. Sequencing used peripheral blood, obtained on day 0 of MenACWY control vaccination. The receptors shown here come from an adult in good health. CDR3s include the opening cysteine and the closing phenylalanine or tryptophan.

j_call v_call cdr3_length cdr3_aa
TRBJ2-5 TRBV3-1/TRBV3-2 15 CASSQVNSLSETQYF
TRBJ1-1 TRBV5-1 13 CASSFESNTEAFF
TRBJ1-1 TRBV5-1 16 CASSAGGIGMNTEAFF
TRBJ1-5 TRBV19 13 CASSIQGAQPQHF
TRBJ2-7 TRBV5-5 12 CASSRVAYEQYF
TRBJ1-1 TRBV5-1 16 CASSWGGSGRNTEAFF
TRBJ2-2 TRBV11-3 14 CASSLGGNTGELFF
TRBJ1-5 TRBV28 12 CASRTSNQPQHF
TRBJ1-1 TRBV10-3 14 CAISELGPNTEAFF
TRBJ2-3 TRBV29-1 13 CSVGLAGLYTQYF
TRBJ1-2 TRBV27 14 CASSFLGGGQGYTF
TRBJ2-7 TRBV18 13 CASSDQGAYEQYF
TRBJ2-1 TRBV7-9 18 CASSLGGGAISSYNEQFF
TRBJ2-5 TRBV5-1 14 CASSTGGGGETQYF
TRBJ1-2 TRBV5-1 13 CASSLQGENGYTF
TRBJ1-6 TRBV28 13 CASSPRYDSPLHF
TRBJ1-1 TRBV6-5 16 CASSYTAGTGDTEAFF
TRBJ1-5 TRBV2 12 CASEGGSQPQHF
TRBJ2-1 TRBV6-5 13 CASSFRGRNEQFF
TRBJ2-3 TRBV3-1/TRBV3-2 13 CASSQDLRNTQYF
TRBJ1-2 TRBV5-1 11 CASSLDGGYTF
TRBJ1-5 TRBV30 13 CAWTGGANQPQHF
TRBJ1-2 TRBV20-1 11 CSAGQIYGYTF
TRBJ1-4 TRBV2 15 CASSPGQGLYEKLFF
TRBJ2-1 TRBV12-3/TRBV12-4 13 CASSLTGVDEQFF
TRBJ2-1 TRBV5-6 13 CASSLWSPNEQFF
TRBJ2-5 TRBV18 13 CASSPRQTETQYF
TRBJ2-2 TRBV7-3 15 CASTFGLAGPGELFF
TRBJ2-3 TRBV4-3 17 CASSQEARMVGTDTQYF
TRBJ2-1 TRBV11-1 15 CASSLGSIGKNEQFF
TRBJ2-1 TRBV19 14 CASTLTGGRNEQFF
TRBJ1-5 TRBV21-1 16 CASSKESGPFNQPQHF
TRBJ1-1 TRBV12-3/TRBV12-4 13 CASSFKVNTEAFF
TRBJ1-1 TRBV6-5 16 CASSSPVGGQNTEAFF
TRBJ2-2 TRBV5-1 16 CASGLFTGRSTGELFF
TRBJ2-1 TRBV5-6 17 CASSLDSLSWSYNEQFF
TRBJ2-7 TRBV6-6 15 CASSPPQPGSYEQYF
TRBJ1-6 TRBV5-1 15 CASSSESTGISPLHF
TRBJ2-3 TRBV3-1/TRBV3-2 13 CASAGGSTDTQYF
TRBJ2-3 TRBV7-8 11 CASSYPDTQYF
TRBJ2-5 TRBV5-1 13 CASSLEGREDQYF
TRBJ2-1 TRBV5-1 16 CASSKSSSGSYNEQFF
TRBJ1-4 TRBV19 12 CASKDRGEKLFF
TRBJ2-7 TRBV7-3 13 CASSILAGGEQYF
TRBJ1-5 TRBV2 15 CASSESGNSNQPQHF
TRBJ1-4 TRBV15 16 CATSREAVNNNEKLFF
TRBJ2-7 TRBV15 15 CATSRGTGGSYEQYF
TRBJ1-5 TRBV7-2 17 CASSFRGTDSSNQPQHF
TRBJ2-2 TRBV5-1 16 CASSSGTGGRTGELFF
TRBJ1-1 TRBV19 13 CASSITGPTEAFF
TRBJ2-3 TRBV2 18 CASSEARASGGLTDTQYF
TRBJ2-7 TRBV2 12 CASTGQGHEQYF
TRBJ2-7 TRBV19 14 CASSSGFPTYEQYF
TRBJ2-6 TRBV6-1 20 CASSERLPGQIPTGANVLTF
TRBJ2-1 TRBV18 16 CASSPGSGGASIEQFF
TRBJ1-2 TRBV7-2 15 CASSPGTGGHYGYTF
TRBJ2-7 TRBV10-2 14 CASASGGRPYEQYF